One T cell receptor beta chain is described in this entry. J gave up 0 bases and V 9 bases, and 5 bases lay outside the gene matches. The CDR3 has 14 residues. Germline CDR1 reads ENHRY; CDR2 reads SYGVKD. This sample is drawn from a study of blood T cell repertoires in COVID-19. Overall study context: COVID-19 samples collected from the United States, Italy and Spain covered acute and convalescent phases.

Original processing methods: Estimation of nucleated cell counts relied on the amplification of reference gene primers. Repertoires were generated with immunoSEQ multiplex PCR, while TCRdb's copy carries only in-frame clones and drops some. The V and J calls and the clone size are those of that table, but D and trimming were determined from the DNA. The sample carries 250,000 or so clones, around 86% recorded once. Resolution of symptoms, clearance, or two negative PCRs was present in recovered Cohort 3 donors. The sequence came from a man in his forties or fifties who had recovered from COVID-19. The sample taken for sequencing was PBMCs or T cells enriched from blood (not recorded which). The chain recombines TRBV10-3 with TRBJ2-3, with TRBD2 matching over 8 bases. CDR3 nucleotides: TGTGCCATTCAAGCGGGAGTCAGCACAGATACGCAGTATTTT. It codes for CAIQAGVSTDTQYF.